This T cell receptor beta chain was identified in a study of blood T cell repertoires in COVID-19 (dated by TCRdb to the early 2020s). Concerning the study at large: Collaborator samples came from the United States, Italy and Spain and covered acute and convalescent phases of COVID-19. The material from the prospective study consisted of cDNA or gDNA derived from T cells, B-cell-depleted T cells, or PBMCs. The dataset comprised deeply sampled blood TCRbeta repertoires from subjects exposed to, actively infected with, or recovered from COVID-19. A freely available public database, intended as a resource for researchers studying the immune response to SARS-CoV-2, is where the repertoires were released. The samples were drawn from two sources: the first 160 participants of the ongoing ImmuneRACE study, and some 1,300 subjects contributed by 6 global collaborators. A de-identified subject ID, COVID-19 status, age in years and sex were almost always included in the sample metadata. Where available, HLA class I and class II types were taken from metadata supplied by the sample provider and were not determined by assay-based typing.

The immunoSEQ Assay, a bias-controlled multiplex PCR, was used to amplify TCRbeta CDR3 regions from genomic DNA. Turning to the authors' computational methods: Nucleated cell counts per sample were estimated from amplification of reference gene primers within the assay. Sequence reads were collapsed and filtered to measure the absolute abundance of every unique TCRbeta CDR3 rearrangement. For each sample, productive Simpson clonality was calculated by taking the square root of Simpson's diversity index across productive rearrangements. In TCRdb, the immuneACCESS table is reduced to in-frame sequences with V and J assigned. These tables do not hold every clone; where another copy was compared, an unresolved V gene accounts for under half, and the others remain unexplained. The D gene and trimming were derived from the DNA, and the V and J assignments and clone size from that table. In this sample the table shows 110,000 to 150,000 clones, roughly 85% of which occur a single time. The ten largest clones represent less than 5.5% of the sample.

Compared with germline, V lacks 5 bases and J lacks 2 bases; bases without a gene match: 23. Via the germline V gene, CDR1 is MDHEN and CDR2 SYDVKM. There are 21 amino acids in the CDR3, from cysteine to phenylalanine inclusive. The read is trimmed to its CDR3 DNA, 63 bases read in frame from base 1. The full study reports these points: The quantity of clinical and demographic metadata differed by source and by participant and was supplied without curation.

Remarks on this clone: There is no known antigen for this receptor. The input lacks base qualities; no much larger clone sits a single base away.

Enrolling through a virtual design, the prospective study's participants ranged in age from roughly 18 to 90 years and lived across some 22 United States geographic areas. In the prospective study, cohorts were assigned on the basis of participant-reported clinical history obtained from a screening survey and a study questionnaire. For ImmuneRACE Cohort 3, a participant was defined as recovered based on two consecutive negative NP/OP PCR tests, clearance by a healthcare professional, or resolution of symptoms. Each participant in the prospective study had whole blood, serum and a nasopharyngeal or oropharyngeal swab collected by mobile phlebotomists. Prospective study participants could optionally give additional blood draws and questionnaires over an approximately 2-month period. Blood samples from the prospective study were shipped frozen or at room temperature prior to DNA extraction.

The rearrangement joined TRBV28 to TRBJ2-2; 7 junctional bases match TRBD1. The sequence was collected from a man aged 45-65 years who had recovered from COVID-19. The sequencing input was PBMCs or T cells enriched from blood (not recorded which). The CDR3 amino acid sequence is: CASSLLPHLNRGRQNTGELFF. At the DNA level, the sequence is TGTGCCAGCAGTCTCCTTCCGCACCTAAACAGGGGCCGGCAAAACACCGGGGAGCTGTTTTTT.